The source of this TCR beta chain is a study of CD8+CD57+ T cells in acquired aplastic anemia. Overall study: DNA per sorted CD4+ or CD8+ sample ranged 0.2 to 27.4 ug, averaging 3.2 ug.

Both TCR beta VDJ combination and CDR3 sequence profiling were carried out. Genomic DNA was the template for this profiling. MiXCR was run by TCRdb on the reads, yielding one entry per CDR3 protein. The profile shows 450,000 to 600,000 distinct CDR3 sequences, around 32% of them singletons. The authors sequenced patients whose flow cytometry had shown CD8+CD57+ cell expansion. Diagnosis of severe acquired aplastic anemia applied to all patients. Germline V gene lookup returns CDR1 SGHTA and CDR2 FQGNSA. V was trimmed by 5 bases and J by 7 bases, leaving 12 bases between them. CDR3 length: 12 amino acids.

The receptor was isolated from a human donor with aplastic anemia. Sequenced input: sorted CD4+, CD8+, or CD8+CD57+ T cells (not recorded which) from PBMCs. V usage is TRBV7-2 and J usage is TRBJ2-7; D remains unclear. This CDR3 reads CASSPDMGEQYF. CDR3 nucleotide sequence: TGTGCCAGCAGCCCCGACATGGGAGAGCAGTACTTC.